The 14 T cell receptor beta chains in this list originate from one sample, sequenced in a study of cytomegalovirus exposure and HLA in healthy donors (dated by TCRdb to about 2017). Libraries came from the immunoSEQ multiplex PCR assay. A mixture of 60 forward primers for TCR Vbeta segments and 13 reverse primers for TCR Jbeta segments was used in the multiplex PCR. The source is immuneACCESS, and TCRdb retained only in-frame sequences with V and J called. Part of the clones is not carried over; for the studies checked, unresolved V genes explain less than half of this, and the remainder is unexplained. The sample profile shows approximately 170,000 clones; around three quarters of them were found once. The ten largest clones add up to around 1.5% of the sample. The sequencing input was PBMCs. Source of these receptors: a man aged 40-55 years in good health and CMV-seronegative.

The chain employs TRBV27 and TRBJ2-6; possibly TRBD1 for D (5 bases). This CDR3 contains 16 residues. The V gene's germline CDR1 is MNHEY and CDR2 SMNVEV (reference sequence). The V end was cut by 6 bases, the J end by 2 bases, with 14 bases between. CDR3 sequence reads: CASRTWGLTGANVLTF. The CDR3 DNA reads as TGTGCCAGCAGAACCTGGGGCCTAACTGGGGCCAACGTCCTGACTTTC.

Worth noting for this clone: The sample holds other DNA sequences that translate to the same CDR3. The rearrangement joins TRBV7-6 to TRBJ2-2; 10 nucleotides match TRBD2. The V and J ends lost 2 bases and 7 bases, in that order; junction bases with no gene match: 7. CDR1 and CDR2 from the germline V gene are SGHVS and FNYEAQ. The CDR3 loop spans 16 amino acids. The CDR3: CASSLSLAGVDGELFF. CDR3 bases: TGTGCCAGCAGCTTAAGTCTAGCGGGAGTTGACGGGGAGCTGTTTTTT.

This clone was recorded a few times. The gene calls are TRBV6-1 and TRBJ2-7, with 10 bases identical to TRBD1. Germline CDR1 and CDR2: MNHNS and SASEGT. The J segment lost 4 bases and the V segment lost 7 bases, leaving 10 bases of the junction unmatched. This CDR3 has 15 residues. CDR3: CASMDAGTGVYEQYF. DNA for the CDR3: TGTGCCAGCATGGACGCCGGGACAGGGGTTTACGAGCAGTACTTC.

CDR3 sequence (DNA): TGCGCCAGCAGCCAAGACCCCCGAACAGGGGAGGCAACTAATGAAAAACTGTTTTTT. The encoded protein is CASSQDPRTGEATNEKLFF. This chain links TRBV4-1 with TRBJ1-4; TRBD1 aligns across 7 bases. With V trimmed by 0 bases and J by 0 bases, 10 bases remained unmatched. There are 19 residues in the CDR3. From germline, CDR1 is MGHRA and CDR2 YSYEKL.

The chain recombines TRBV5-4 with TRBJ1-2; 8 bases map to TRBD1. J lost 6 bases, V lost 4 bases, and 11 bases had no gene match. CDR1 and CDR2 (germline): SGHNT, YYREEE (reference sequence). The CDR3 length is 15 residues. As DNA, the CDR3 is TGTGCCAGCAGCCCGAACCGTCGGACAGGGAATGGCTACACCTTC. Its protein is CASSPNRRTGNGYTF. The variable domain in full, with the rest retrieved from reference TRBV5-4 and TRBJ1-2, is ETGVTQSPTHLIKTRGQQVTLRCSSQSGHNTVSWYQQALGQGPQFIFQYYREEENGRGNFPPRFSGLQFPNYSSELNVNALELDDSALYLCASSPNRRTGNGYTFGSGTRLTVV.

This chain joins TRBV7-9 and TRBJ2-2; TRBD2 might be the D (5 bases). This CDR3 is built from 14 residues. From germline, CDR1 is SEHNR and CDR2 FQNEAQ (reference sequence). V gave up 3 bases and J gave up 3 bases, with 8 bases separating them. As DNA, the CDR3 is TGTGCCAGCAGCTTGAGGGTTGACACCGGGGAGCTGTTTTTT. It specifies CASSLRVDTGELFF.

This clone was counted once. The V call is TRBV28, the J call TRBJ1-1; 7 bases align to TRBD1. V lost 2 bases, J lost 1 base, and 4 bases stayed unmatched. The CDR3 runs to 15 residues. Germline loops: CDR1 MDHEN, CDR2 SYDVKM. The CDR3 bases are TGTGCCAGCAGTTTACCAGGGGGTACGAACACTGAAGCTTTCTTT. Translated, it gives CASSLPGGTNTEAFF.

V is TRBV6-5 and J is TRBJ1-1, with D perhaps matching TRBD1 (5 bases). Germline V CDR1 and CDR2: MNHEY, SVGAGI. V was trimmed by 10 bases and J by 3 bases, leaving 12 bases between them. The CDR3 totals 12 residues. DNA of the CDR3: TGTGCCACCCGTAGGGGTTACACTGAAGCTTTCTTT. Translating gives CATRRGYTEAFF.

The CDR3 coding sequence is TGTGCCAGCACCCAGTTCCCTGGAAACACCATATATTTT. Translated: CASTQFPGNTIYF. The genes are TRBV27 and TRBJ1-3, with D unresolved. V dropped 7 bases and J dropped 2 bases, with 9 bases sitting between them. The CDR3 extends over 13 amino acids. CDR1 and CDR2 (germline): MNHEY, SMNVEV (reference sequence).

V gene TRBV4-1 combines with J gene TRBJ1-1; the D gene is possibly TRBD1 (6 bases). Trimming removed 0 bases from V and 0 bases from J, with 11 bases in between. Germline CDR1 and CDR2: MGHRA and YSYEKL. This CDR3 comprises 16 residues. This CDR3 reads CASSQEGTPVNTEAFF. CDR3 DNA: TGCGCCAGCAGCCAAGAGGGGACACCAGTGAACACTGAAGCTTTCTTT.

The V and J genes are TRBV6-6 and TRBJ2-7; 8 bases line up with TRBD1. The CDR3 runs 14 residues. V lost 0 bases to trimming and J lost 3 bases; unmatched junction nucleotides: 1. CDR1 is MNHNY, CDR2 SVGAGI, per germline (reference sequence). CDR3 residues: CASSYSTGGYEQYF. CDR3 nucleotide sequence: TGTGCCAGCAGTTACTCAACAGGGGGCTACGAGCAGTACTTC.

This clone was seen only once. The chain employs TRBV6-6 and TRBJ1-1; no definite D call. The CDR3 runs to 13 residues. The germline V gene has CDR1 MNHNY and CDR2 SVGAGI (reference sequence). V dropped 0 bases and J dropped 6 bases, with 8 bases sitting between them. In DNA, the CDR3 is TGTGCCAGCAGTTACTCGATGGAGGCTGAAGCTTTCTTT. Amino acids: CASSYSMEAEAFF.

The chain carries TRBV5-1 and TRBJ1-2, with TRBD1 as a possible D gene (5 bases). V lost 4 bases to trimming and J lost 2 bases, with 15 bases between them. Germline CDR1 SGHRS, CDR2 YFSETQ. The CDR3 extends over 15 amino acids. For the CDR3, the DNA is TGCGCCAGCAGCAGCGGGACGACCCGGAACTATGGCTACACCTTC. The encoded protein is CASSSGTTRNYGYTF.

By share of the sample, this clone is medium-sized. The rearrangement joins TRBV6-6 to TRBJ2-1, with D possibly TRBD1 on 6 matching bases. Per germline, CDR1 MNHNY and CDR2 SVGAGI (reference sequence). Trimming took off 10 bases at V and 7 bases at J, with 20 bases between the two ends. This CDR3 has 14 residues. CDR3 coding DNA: TGTGCCACCCTAAAGGGGGAGTGGAGGAATGAGCAGTTCTTC. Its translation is CATLKGEWRNEQFF.